The present T cell receptor (beta chain) was sequenced within a study of radiation and T cells in renal cell carcinoma. The assay was immunoSEQ multiplex PCR, and TCRdb's table has in-frame clones only and misses some. Seen here are 110,000 to 150,000 clones, less than 85% observed once, and the top ten hold under 30%. Stated time point: baseline pretreatment blood. Treatment meaning: 15 Gy SBRT to primary tumor, nephrectomy 4 weeks later. Serial blood draws occurred at baseline and 2 and 4 weeks post-SBRT. CDR1 SGHNT and CDR2 YYREEE come from the germline V gene (reference sequence). The J segment lost 0 bases and the V segment lost 4 bases, leaving 1 base of the junction unmatched. The length of the CDR3 is 15 residues.

This chain connects TRBV5-4 to TRBJ2-7; 13 bases are shared with TRBD2. The sequence was obtained from a woman aged 50 to 60 with renal cell carcinoma. Sequences were derived from blood, sampled from a patient whose treatment included radiotherapy and nephrectomy. CDR3 bases: TGTGCCAGCAGCCGGACTAGCGGGAGCTCCTACGAGCAGTACTTC. Its protein product is CASSRTSGSSYEQYF.